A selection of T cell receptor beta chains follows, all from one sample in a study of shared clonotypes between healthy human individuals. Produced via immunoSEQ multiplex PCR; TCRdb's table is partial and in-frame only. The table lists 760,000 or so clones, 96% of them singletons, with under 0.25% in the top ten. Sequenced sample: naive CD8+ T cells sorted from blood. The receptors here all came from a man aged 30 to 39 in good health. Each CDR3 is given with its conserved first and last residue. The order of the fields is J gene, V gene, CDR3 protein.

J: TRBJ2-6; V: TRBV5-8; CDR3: CASSSQAGTGYGANVLTF
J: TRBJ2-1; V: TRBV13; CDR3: CASTPDGNEQFF
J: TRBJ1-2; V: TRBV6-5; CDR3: CASSYVQGAGGYTF
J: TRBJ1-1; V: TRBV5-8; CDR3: CASSPLSLFEAFF
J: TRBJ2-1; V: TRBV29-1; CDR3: CSVDASGRVLGEQFF
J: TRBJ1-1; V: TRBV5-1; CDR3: CASSKGLANTEAFF
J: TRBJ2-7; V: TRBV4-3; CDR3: CASSQEASASYEQYF
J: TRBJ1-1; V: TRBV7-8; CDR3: CASSLGSSGYQMNTEAFF
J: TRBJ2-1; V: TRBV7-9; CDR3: CASSLGISLYNEQFF
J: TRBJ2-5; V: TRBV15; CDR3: CATSREPGVGETQYF
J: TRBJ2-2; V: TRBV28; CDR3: CASSPTLLTGADTGELFF
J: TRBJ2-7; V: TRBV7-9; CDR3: CASSLAAVYEQYF
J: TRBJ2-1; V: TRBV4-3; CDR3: CASSQFPAGTGNNEQFF
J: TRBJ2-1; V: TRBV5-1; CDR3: CASSLKWAGTYNEQFF
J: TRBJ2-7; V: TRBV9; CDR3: CASSKATSGKYEQYF
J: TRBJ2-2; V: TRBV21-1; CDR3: CASSKAQGQGSTGELFF
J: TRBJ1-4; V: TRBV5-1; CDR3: CASSFTGKNEKLFF
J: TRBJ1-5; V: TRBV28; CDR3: CASSLSQGDQPQHF
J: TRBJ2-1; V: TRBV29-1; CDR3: CSGNSPVALYNEQFF
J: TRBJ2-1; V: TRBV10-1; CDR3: CASSETLRGNEQFF
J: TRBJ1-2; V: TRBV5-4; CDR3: CASRPGGSGPTFGGYTF
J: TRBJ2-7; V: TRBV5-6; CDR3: CASSFGTGNEQYF
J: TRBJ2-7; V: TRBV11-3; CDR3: CASSSREAAYEQYF
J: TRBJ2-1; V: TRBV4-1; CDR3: CASSDRLIDEQFF
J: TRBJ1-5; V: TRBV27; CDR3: CASSLSETQPQHF
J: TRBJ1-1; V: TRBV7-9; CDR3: CASSPSQERLNTEAFF
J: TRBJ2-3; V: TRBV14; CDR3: CASSQATGTDTQYF
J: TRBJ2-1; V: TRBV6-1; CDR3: CASSEDILAGGHEQFF
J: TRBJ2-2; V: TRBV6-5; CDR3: CASSSGHTGELFF
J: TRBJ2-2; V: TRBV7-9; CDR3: CASSFGTGELFF
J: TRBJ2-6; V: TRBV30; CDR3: CALTGGAGANVLTF
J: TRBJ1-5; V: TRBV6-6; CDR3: CASSYSSANQPQHF